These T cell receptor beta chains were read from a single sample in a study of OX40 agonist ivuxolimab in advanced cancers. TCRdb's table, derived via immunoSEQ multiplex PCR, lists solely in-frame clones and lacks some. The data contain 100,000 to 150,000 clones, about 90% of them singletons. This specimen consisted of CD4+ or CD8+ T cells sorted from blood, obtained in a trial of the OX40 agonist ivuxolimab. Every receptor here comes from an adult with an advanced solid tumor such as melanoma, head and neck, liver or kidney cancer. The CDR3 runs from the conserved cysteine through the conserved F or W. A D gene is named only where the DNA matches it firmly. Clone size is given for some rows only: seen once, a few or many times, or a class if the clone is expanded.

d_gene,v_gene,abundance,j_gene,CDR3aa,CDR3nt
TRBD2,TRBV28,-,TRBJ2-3,CASSLRTSADFADTQYF,TGTGCCAGCAGTTTACGGACTAGCGCGGATTTTGCAGATACGCAGTATTTT
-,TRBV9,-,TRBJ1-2,CASSPQGPNYGYTF,TGTGCCAGCAGCCCTCAGGGGCCCAACTATGGCTACACCTTC
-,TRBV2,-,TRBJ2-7,CASSGSISYEQYF,TGTGCCAGCAGCGGTTCTATCTCCTACGAGCAGTACTTC
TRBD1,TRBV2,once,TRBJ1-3,CASDRGSTSGNTIYF,TGTGCCAGCGACAGGGGCTCCACCTCTGGAAACACCATATATTTT
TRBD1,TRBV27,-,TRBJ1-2,CASSSARDRVLYGYTF,TGTGCCAGCAGTTCAGCACGGGACAGGGTCCTCTATGGCTACACCTTC
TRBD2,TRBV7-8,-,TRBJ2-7,CASSLQQGLESYF,TGTGCCAGCAGCCTTCAACAGGGACTAGAGTCGTACTTC
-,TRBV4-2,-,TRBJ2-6,CASSQVNAGANVLTF,TGTGCCAGCAGCCAAGTAAACGCTGGGGCCAACGTCCTGACTTTC
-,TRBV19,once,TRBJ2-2,CASSTGGTGELFF,TGTGCCAGTAGTACCGGGGGTACCGGGGAGCTGTTTTTT
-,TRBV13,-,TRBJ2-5,CASSLGQGKETQYF,TGTGCCAGCAGCTTAGGACAGGGAAAAGAGACCCAGTACTTC
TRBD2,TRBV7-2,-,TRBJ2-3,CASRTGTSTDTQYF,TGTGCCAGCAGAACCGGGACTAGTACTGATACGCAGTATTTT
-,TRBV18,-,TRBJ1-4,CASSPRDLATNEKLFF,TGTGCCAGCTCACCAAGGGATTTAGCAACTAATGAAAAACTGTTTTTT
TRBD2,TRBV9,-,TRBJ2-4,CASSVGVSGTAKNIQYF,TGTGCCAGCAGCGTAGGGGTAAGCGGGACGGCCAAAAACATTCAGTACTTC